This is a list of T cell receptor beta chains from one sample in a study of CD8 T cells in Susac syndrome. From the immunoSEQ multiplex PCR reads, TCRdb called clonotypes with MiXCR, one entry per CDR3 protein. Seen here are about 140,000 distinct CDR3 sequences, 95% observed once, and the top ten hold 0.14%. The material sequenced was CD4+ T cells from PBMCs. Receptors were obtained from a human donor with Susac syndrome. CDR3s include the opening cysteine and the closing phenylalanine or tryptophan. The D gene is left open where the match is weak. Where a row states a size, it is once, few, many or the class of an expanded clone; other rows omit it.

CDR3 DNA: TGTGCCACCAGCAGCTCAGGGCGGACCCAGCCCCAGCATTTT
CDR3 protein: CATSSSGRTQPQHF
J gene: TRBJ1-5
clone size: .
V gene: TRBV15
D gene: .

CDR3 DNA: TGCAGTGCCCCCGGGACCTACAGGACCTACGAGCAGTACTTC
CDR3 protein: CSAPGTYRTYEQYF
J gene: TRBJ2-7
clone size: .
V gene: TRBV20-1
D gene: .

CDR3 DNA: TGCGCCAGCAGCCCGGGACTAGCGGGAGTAAGGACAGATACGCAGTATTTT
CDR3 protein: CASSPGLAGVRTDTQYF
J gene: TRBJ2-3
clone size: .
V gene: TRBV4-1
D gene: TRBD2

CDR3 DNA: TGCAGTGCTAGAGATCAGGGTGTCACTGAAGCTTTCTTT
CDR3 protein: CSARDQGVTEAFF
J gene: TRBJ1-1
clone size: .
V gene: TRBV20-1
D gene: .

CDR3 DNA: TGTGCCTCCAGCAGTACCCCCGACAATGAGCAGTTCTTC
CDR3 protein: CASSSTPDNEQFF
J gene: TRBJ2-1
clone size: once
V gene: TRBV30
D gene: .

CDR3 DNA: TGTGCCACCAGTGACCCACTAGAGAGGAATGAGCAGTTCTTC
CDR3 protein: CATSDPLERNEQFF
J gene: TRBJ2-1
clone size: once
V gene: TRBV24-1
D gene: .

CDR3 DNA: TGTGCCAGCAGCCGCCCTCCCATAGATACGCAGTATTTT
CDR3 protein: CASSRPPIDTQYF
J gene: TRBJ2-3
clone size: .
V gene: TRBV7-6
D gene: .

CDR3 DNA: TGTGCCAGCAAATCAAACCGGCAGAACCACTACGAGCAGTACTTC
CDR3 protein: CASKSNRQNHYEQYF
J gene: TRBJ2-7
clone size: .
V gene: TRBV2
D gene: .

CDR3 DNA: TGTGCCAGCAGCCAGGAGGCGGTCTATGGCTACACCTTC
CDR3 protein: CASSQEAVYGYTF
J gene: TRBJ1-2
clone size: .
V gene: TRBV3-1
D gene: .

CDR3 DNA: TGTGCCTGGAGGGCCAATACCTACAATGAGCAGTTCTTC
CDR3 protein: CAWRANTYNEQFF
J gene: TRBJ2-1
clone size: .
V gene: TRBV30
D gene: .

CDR3 DNA: TGTGCCAGCGGGACAGGAACGCGCACTGAAGCTTTCTTT
CDR3 protein: CASGTGTRTEAFF
J gene: TRBJ1-1
clone size: .
V gene: TRBV9
D gene: TRBD1

CDR3 DNA: TGTGCCAGCAGCTTACTCAGGGGAGAGACCCAGTACTTC
CDR3 protein: CASSLLRGETQYF
J gene: TRBJ2-5
clone size: once
V gene: TRBV7-2
D gene: .

CDR3 DNA: TGCGCCAGCAGCCCGCTGACTAGCCGCCTCAGTGAGCAGTACTTC
CDR3 protein: CASSPLTSRLSEQYF
J gene: TRBJ2-7
clone size: once
V gene: TRBV5-1
D gene: TRBD2

CDR3 DNA: TGTGCCAGCAGCGCGGGACTAGCGGGAGTCCGGGAGCAGTTCTTC
CDR3 protein: CASSAGLAGVREQFF
J gene: TRBJ2-1
clone size: .
V gene: TRBV9
D gene: TRBD2

CDR3 DNA: TGTGCCAGCAGTAGATCCGGACAGGGGAACACTGAAGCTTTCTTT
CDR3 protein: CASSRSGQGNTEAFF
J gene: TRBJ1-1
clone size: .
V gene: TRBV9
D gene: TRBD1

CDR3 DNA: TGCGCCAGTGAGCCCGGGACAGGGTCCGACGAGCAGTACTTC
CDR3 protein: CASEPGTGSDEQYF
J gene: TRBJ2-7
clone size: .
V gene: TRBV5-1
D gene: TRBD1